Listed below are T cell receptor beta chains from one sample, sequenced in a study of blood T cell repertoires in COVID-19. Assay: immunoSEQ multiplex PCR; the TCRdb copy retains only in-frame clones and omits some. In the table there are about 130,000 clones, around 87% of which are singletons. Sequencing input: peripheral blood. All receptors come from a woman between 45 and 65 years old who had recovered from COVID-19. Both conserved end residues are part of each CDR3. D genes are given only for firm matches. Size tells how often a clone was seen (once, few, many) or the class of an expanded clone, and some rows leave it out.

clone_size,j_call,d_call,v_call,cdr3_nt,cdr3_aa
-,TRBJ1-5,-,TRBV7-8,TGTGCCAGCAGCTTAGCGCCGGGCAATCAGCCCCAGCATTTT,CASSLAPGNQPQHF
once,TRBJ1-5,TRBD1,TRBV27,TGTGCCAGCAGACGGCAGGGGGCACGCAATCAGCCCCAGCATTTT,CASRRQGARNQPQHF
-,TRBJ1-2,TRBD1,TRBV19,TGTGCCAGTAATCCGGACAGGACTAACTATGGCTACACCTTC,CASNPDRTNYGYTF
many,TRBJ1-3,-,TRBV20-1,TGCAGTCGTAAATCTGGAAACACCATATATTTT,CSRKSGNTIYF
few,TRBJ1-1,TRBD1,TRBV27,TGTGCCAGCAGGGACAGGGGTCCCCTGAACACTGAAGCTTTCTTT,CASRDRGPLNTEAFF
-,TRBJ2-1,TRBD2,TRBV11-3,TGTGCCAGCAGCTCGAGACTAGCGGGAGATAGGAATGAGCAGTTCTTC,CASSSRLAGDRNEQFF
-,TRBJ2-7,-,TRBV7-2,TGTGCCAGCAGCAAGAGGCAGGGCGGCGAGCAGTACTTC,CASSKRQGGEQYF
-,TRBJ2-3,TRBD1,TRBV7-9,TGTGCCAGCAGCTCGACAGGGAGTTTGGCGGATACGCAGTATTTT,CASSSTGSLADTQYF
-,TRBJ1-2,TRBD1,TRBV18,TGTGCCAGCTCACCAACTCAGGGGGAAGGACTTAACTATGGCTACACCTTC,CASSPTQGEGLNYGYTF
-,TRBJ2-1,-,TRBV7-2,TGTGCCAGCAGCTTCAGGGGTCGGGACAATGAGCAGTTCTTC,CASSFRGRDNEQFF
-,TRBJ2-3,TRBD2,TRBV5-8,TGTGCCAGCAGCCGCCTAGCGGGGGGGGCAGATACGCAGTATTTT,CASSRLAGGADTQYF
-,TRBJ2-7,-,TRBV9,TGTGCCAGCAGCGTAGCTCCAGGGGAAAACTACGAGCAGTACTTC,CASSVAPGENYEQYF
-,TRBJ1-5,TRBD1,TRBV6-5,TGTGCCAGCAGTACCAGGGGGCTTAGCAATCAGCCCCAGCATTTT,CASSTRGLSNQPQHF
few,TRBJ1-6,-,TRBV7-2,TGTGCCAGCAGCCCGGGGCCGCGGGGTTCACCCCTCCACTTT,CASSPGPRGSPLHF
few,TRBJ2-5,-,TRBV6-2/TRBV6-3,TGTGCCAGCAGTTTCGGTAGACACCTCCAAGAGACCCAGTACTTC,CASSFGRHLQETQYF
-,TRBJ2-3,TRBD2,TRBV6-4,TGTGCCAGCAGTGGAGTAGCGGGCCCCACAGATACGCAGTATTTT,CASSGVAGPTDTQYF
few,TRBJ2-7,TRBD2,TRBV18,TGTGCCAGCTCACCACGGGCCTCGGGACTAGCGGGAGGATACGAGCAGTACTTC,CASSPRASGLAGGYEQYF